This passage covers 30 T cell receptor beta chains from one sample sequenced in a study of T-cell reconstitution after alpha-beta-depleted transplantation in children. The authors prepared the TCRbeta library with unique molecular identifiers. Using its own MiXCR run on the PCR reads, TCRdb lists one record per CDR3 protein. Here the sample spans roughly 280,000 distinct CDR3 sequences, around 10% being singletons. The sequencing here drew on peripheral blood, taken 180 days after TCRalphabeta/CD19-depleted stem cell transplant. These TCRs come from a male patient under 10 years old who had a stem cell transplant for chronic granulomatous disease, so the T cells may come from the graft donor.

This clonotype has a count of ten or more. The genes are TRBV4-1 and TRBJ1-2; TRBD1 agrees at 7 bases. In germline, CDR1 is MGHRA, CDR2 YSYEKL. The CDR3 contains 16 residues. The V gene end was trimmed by 0 bases and the J gene end by 4 bases; junction bases not matched to a gene: 8. The DNA of the CDR3 is TGCGCCAGCAGCCAAGAAGATCGGACAGGAGGCTATGGCTACACCTTC. This gives the protein CASSQEDRTGGYGYTF.

The table lists this clonotype with many counts. This rearrangement joins TRBV7-2 to TRBJ2-5, with D possibly matching TRBD2 (7 bases). The germline V gene has CDR1 SGHTA and CDR2 FQGNSA. With 1 base removed from V and 1 base from J, the gap between germline ends came to 10 bases. CDR3 length equals 15 residues. CDR3 amino acids: CASSLGGGLQETQYF. The CDR3 DNA follows: TGTGCCAGCAGCTTAGGGGGGGGGCTCCAAGAGACCCAGTACTTC.

This clonotype was counted at least ten times. This sequence joins TRBV10-1 and TRBJ2-3, with D possibly being TRBD2 (5 bases). Per germline, CDR1 WNHNN and CDR2 SYGVQD (reference sequence). CDR3 length: 13 residues. Trimming shortened V by 4 bases and J by 1 base, and 6 bases separated the two germline ends. The CDR3 loop is CASSGSGTDTQYF. The CDR3 DNA reads TGCGCCAGCAGTGGTAGCGGCACAGATACGCAGTATTTT.

This clonotype was detected many times. V and J are TRBV3-1 and TRBJ1-6; the D gene is possibly TRBD1 (6 bases). Germline V gene data show CDR1 as LGHDT and CDR2 as YNNKEL (reference sequence). The germline V and J ends were trimmed by 6 bases and 6 bases, with 12 bases remaining between them. This CDR3 is 14 amino acids long. CDR3 DNA sequence: TGTGCCAGCAGGGGACACCCGGCTAATTCACCCCTCCACTTT. Its protein product is CASRGHPANSPLHF. Full variable domain (rest looked up from reference TRBV3-1 and TRBJ1-6): DTAVSQTPKYLVTQMGNDKSIKCEQNLGHDTMYWYKQDSKKFLKIMFSYNNKELIINETVPNRFSPKSPDKAHLNLHINSLELGDSAVYFCASRGHPANSPLHFGNGTRLTVT.

Many counts were recorded for this clonotype. This chain joins TRBV18 and TRBJ1-5; D gene ambiguous. The CDR3 runs 13 residues. V lost 3 bases to trimming and J lost 7 bases, with 10 bases between them. CDR1 is KGHSH and CDR2 is LQKENI in the germline V gene. This CDR3 is CASSPDVRQPQHF. The CDR3 DNA is TGTGCCAGCTCACCTGACGTCCGACAGCCCCAGCATTTT.

This clonotype was recorded at least ten times. The chain couples TRBV2 to TRBJ2-5, with no clear D. The CDR3 totals 15 residues. Germline V lookup: CDR1 SNHLY, CDR2 FYNNEI. Between the trimmed V and J ends, which lost 0 bases and 4 bases, there was a span of 12 bases. CDR3 residues: CASSEAQKVGETQYF. The CDR3 DNA sequence: TGTGCCAGCAGTGAAGCGCAGAAAGTGGGAGAGACCCAGTACTTC.

In this sample, this clonotype turned up many times. The CDR3 loop is CASSVKGQGNIQYF. CDR3 bases: TGTGCCAGCAGCGTGAAGGGACAGGGAAACATTCAGTACTTC. This rearrangement joins TRBV9 to TRBJ2-4; TRBD1 aligns across 9 bases. J was trimmed by 6 bases and V by 2 bases; bases with no gene match: 3. CDR1 and CDR2 (germline): SGDLS, YYNGEE. This CDR3 has 14 residues. The full variable domain, in which reference TRBV9 and TRBJ2-4 provide the parts outside the CDR3, is DSGVTQTPKHLITATGQRVTLRCSPRSGDLSVYWYQQSLDQGLQFLIQYYNGEERAKGNILERFSAQQFPDLHSELNLSSLELGDSALYFCASSVKGQGNIQYFGAGTRLSVL.

This clonotype has ten or more counts. The chain carries TRBV15 and TRBJ2-7; no clear D gene. V was pared by 1 base and J by 6 bases, with 7 bases between. CDR3 length equals 12 residues. Germline CDR1 and CDR2: LNHNV and YYDKDF (reference sequence). CDR3 nucleotide sequence: TGTGCCACCAGCAGAGGGTCTGGCGAGCAGTACTTC. The encoded protein is CATSRGSGEQYF.

The sample holds many counts of this clonotype. This sequence joins TRBV7-9 and TRBJ2-2; 7 nucleotides agree with TRBD1. The CDR3 totals 16 residues. V shed 0 bases and J 2 bases; nucleotides not matched to a gene: 3. Germline CDR1 and CDR2: SEHNR and FQNEAQ (reference sequence). CDR3 loop: CASSLAGTANTGELFF. CDR3 nucleotide sequence: TGTGCCAGCAGCTTAGCCGGGACAGCTAACACCGGGGAGCTGTTTTTT.

Comments on this clonotype: The limits of the CDR3 on the DNA are not certain, so only TCRdb's listed CDR3 is given. The J gene is TRBJ2-2, the V gene TRBV19; TRBD2 reflects the table's D call only, with no check against the DNA. Germline V gives CDR1 LNHDA, CDR2 SQIVND (reference sequence). Termini included, the CDR3 measures 15 amino acids. This CDR3 is CASSILALPTGELFF.

This clonotype was picked up many times. The chain has TRBV11-1 and TRBJ2-7, with TRBD1 matching over 11 bases. In germline, CDR1 is SGHAT, CDR2 FQDESV (reference sequence). This CDR3 is 15 amino acids long. Trimming cost V 3 bases and J 2 bases; bases outside gene matches: 3. The CDR3 DNA reads TGTGCCAGCAGCTTCCCGGGACAGGGGGCCTACGAGCAGTACTTC. This sequence encodes CASSFPGQGAYEQYF.

This clonotype has ten or more counts. The chain employs TRBV20-1 and TRBJ2-2, with D tentatively TRBD2 (5 bases). There are 15 residues in the CDR3. The germline gives CDR1 DFQATT, CDR2 SNEGSKA (reference sequence). The V end was cut by 3 bases, the J end by 3 bases, with 14 bases between. The CDR3 protein is CSARDFLRDTGELFF. CDR3 nucleotide sequence: TGCAGTGCTAGGGACTTCCTGAGGGACACCGGGGAGCTGTTTTTT.

This clonotype was picked up many times. The chain carries TRBV29-1 and TRBJ1-2; 10 nucleotides agree with TRBD1. In germline, CDR1 is SQVTM, CDR2 ANQGSEA. The junction had 9 bases not matched to a gene; V was cut back by 5 bases and J by 3 bases. The CDR3 runs to 15 residues. In DNA form, the CDR3 reads TGCAGCGTTCAGGCGAGGGACAGGGGAGACTATGGCTACACCTTC. It yields the protein CSVQARDRGDYGYTF.

This clonotype has a count of ten or more. The gene calls are TRBV11-2 and TRBJ2-1, with TRBD2 identical over 10 bases. The CDR3 covers 13 residues. Germline CDR1 is SGHAT and CDR2 is FQNNGV. J gave up 5 bases and V 6 bases, and 1 base lay outside the gene matches. DNA for the CDR3: TGTGCCAGCAGACTAGCGGGGAACAATGAGCAGTTCTTC. It codes for CASRLAGNNEQFF.

At least ten counts were recorded for this clonotype. This chain joins TRBV18 and TRBJ2-7; weak D call: TRBD1 (6 bases). V lost 2 bases and J lost 3, with 17 bases in between. The CDR3 consists of 16 residues. Germline V CDR1 and CDR2: KGHSH, LQKENI. CDR3 sequence reads: CASSPFGTRGFYEQYF. The CDR3 coding sequence is TGTGCCAGCTCACCATTTGGGACCAGGGGATTCTACGAGCAGTACTTC.

There are many counts of this clonotype. The chain combines TRBV28 with TRBJ1-5; the match to TRBD1 covers 8 bases. This CDR3 has 16 residues. V lost 2 bases and J lost 6; bases outside the gene matches: 9. Germline V gene sequence: CDR1 MDHEN, CDR2 SYDVKM. CDR3 bases: TGTGCCAGCAGTTTAGACAGGGGAGGATTCGGTCAGCCCCAGCATTTT. Its translation is CASSLDRGGFGQPQHF.

This clonotype appeared many times. The genes are TRBV5-1 and TRBJ1-1; D possibly corresponds to TRBD1 (5 bases). V gave up 4 bases and J gave up 6 bases, with 13 bases separating them. The V gene's germline CDR1 is SGHRS and CDR2 YFSETQ. The CDR3 runs 13 residues. CDR3 in amino acids: CASSLGDDAEAFF. The CDR3 DNA reads TGCGCCAGCAGCCTGGGGGATGACGCTGAAGCTTTCTTT.

The chain employs TRBV7-9 and TRBJ2-3; D uncertain. The CDR3 has 13 amino acids. V was cut by 11 bases and J by 2 bases, with 14 bases left in between. Germline-derived CDR1 and CDR2 are SEHNR and FQNEAQ (reference sequence). The CDR3 DNA follows: TGTGCCTTTACAGCAGAAAACACAGATACGCAGTATTTT. This sequence encodes CAFTAENTDTQYF.

This clonotype was observed at least ten times. The chain joins TRBV20-1 to TRBJ1-2; D remains ambiguous. Germline CDR1 is DFQATT and CDR2 is SNEGSKA (reference sequence). Trimming removed 5 bases from V and 8 bases from J, with 18 bases in between. The CDR3 has 13 residues. The DNA for the CDR3 is TGCAGTGCTTCCCAACCCCCGGCGGGAGGCTACACCTTC. Residues: CSASQPPAGGYTF.

This clonotype was detected a few times. This chain links TRBV18 with TRBJ2-3, with 11 bases lining up with TRBD2. J gave up 4 bases and V 4 bases, and 7 bases lay outside the gene matches. Germline CDR1 is KGHSH and CDR2 is LQKENI. CDR3 size: 16 residues. CDR3 in amino acids: CASSLILAGEPDTQYF. The CDR3, as DNA: TGTGCCAGCTCACTAATACTAGCGGGGGAACCAGATACGCAGTATTTT.

Remarks on this clonotype: Given a much more abundant clone one base away, this may be a read error. V and J are TRBV11-2 and TRBJ2-4, with D tentatively TRBD1 (6 bases). Germline CDR1 and CDR2: SGHAT and FQNNGV. The length of the CDR3 is 16 residues. V was pared by 4 bases and J by 6 bases, with 19 bases between. Written as DNA, the CDR3 is TGTGCCAGCAGCTCCGCAGTACAGGGAACGGGAAACATTCAGTACTTC. It codes for CASSSAVQGTGNIQYF.

This clonotype was seen many times. This chain connects TRBV20-1 to TRBJ2-2, with 7 bases matching TRBD2. CDR1 and CDR2 from the germline V gene are DFQATT and SNEGSKA (reference sequence). Trimming removed 3 bases from V and 4 bases from J; junction bases left unmatched: 5. The CDR3 is 14 amino acids. This chain's CDR3 is CSARSPSGTGELFF. CDR3 sequence (DNA): TGCAGTGCTAGGAGCCCTAGCGGCACCGGGGAGCTGTTTTTT.

Ten or more counts support this clonotype. The CDR3 sequence is CATSRGQPYEQYF. Here the CDR3 DNA reads TGTGCCACCAGCAGGGGACAGCCCTACGAGCAGTACTTC. V and J are TRBV15 and TRBJ2-7; 7 bases are a match to TRBD1. Germline trimming cut 3 bases from V and 2 bases from J; bases unmatched to any gene: 1. CDR1 is LNHNV and CDR2 is YYDKDF in the germline V gene (reference sequence). The CDR3 covers 13 residues.

This clonotype has a count of ten or more. The gene calls are TRBV5-6 and TRBJ2-2; D ambiguous. Germline values: CDR1 SGHDT, CDR2 YYEEEE. This CDR3 contains 14 residues. V lost 3 bases to trimming and J lost 3 bases, with 9 bases between them. This CDR3 reads CASSYTHYTGELFF. Here the CDR3 DNA reads TGTGCCAGCAGCTACACACATTACACCGGGGAGCTGTTTTTT. Based on the CDR3 plus reference TRBV5-6 and TRBJ2-2, the full variable domain is DAGVTQSPTHLIKTRGQQVTLRCSPKSGHDTVSWYQQALGQGPQFIFQYYEEEERQRGNFPDRFSGHQFPNYSSELNVNALLLGDSALYLCASSYTHYTGELFFGEGSRLTVL.

This clonotype came up many times. The V gene is TRBV2, the J gene TRBJ1-5; D remains unclear. CDR1 is SNHLY and CDR2 is FYNNEI in the germline V gene. The V end was cut by 6 bases, the J end by 3 bases, with 3 bases between. This CDR3 spans 11 amino acids. Here the CDR3 DNA reads TGTGCCAGCAGCATCAATCAGCCCCAGCATTTT. Encoded protein: CASSINQPQHF.

This clonotype was observed at least ten times. This chain joins TRBV6-1 and TRBJ1-2; D unresolved. The CDR3 has 14 residues. Germline V gene sequence: CDR1 MNHNS, CDR2 SASEGT. Deletions cut 2 bases from V and 7 bases from J, with 14 bases between. Written as DNA, the CDR3 is TGTGCCAGCAGTGAAATCGACATCAGTAGTGGCTACACCTTC. Its translation is CASSEIDISSGYTF.

Points on this clonotype: The junction departs from the called germline gene at one end, perhaps through a read error. The rearrangement uses TRBV5-4 and TRBJ2-1, with 9 bases aligning to TRBD2. CDR3 size: 17 residues. Germline V gene lookup returns CDR1 SGHNT and CDR2 YYREEE (reference sequence). The CDR3 DNA reads TGTGCCATCAGCTCCCGGCTAGCGGGGAGCTCCTACAATGAGCAGTTCTTC. It codes for CAISSRLAGSSYNEQFF.

This clonotype was observed a few times. The chain couples TRBV4-3 to TRBJ2-1, with no clear D. The CDR3 is 16 residues long. The V end lost 0 bases, the J end lost 5 bases, and 14 bases lay between the germline ends. Germline CDR1 and CDR2: LGHNA and YSLEER. The CDR3: CASSQDPYSLNNEQFF. The CDR3, as DNA: TGCGCCAGCAGCCAAGATCCGTACAGCCTGAACAATGAGCAGTTCTTC.

This clonotype was seen many times. CDR3 sequence (DNA): TGCAGTGCTAGACAGGGGGCCACTGAAGCTTTCTTT. Its protein product is CSARQGATEAFF. The rearrangement joins TRBV20-1 to TRBJ1-1, with TRBD1 matching over 8 bases. Germline V gene lookup returns CDR1 DFQATT and CDR2 SNEGSKA (reference sequence). CDR3 length: 12 residues. V trimming: 2 bases; J trimming: 4 bases; junction bases outside the gene matches: 0.

This clonotype occurred many times. The chain couples TRBV29-1 to TRBJ2-3, with TRBD2 as a possible D gene (5 bases). Germline loops: CDR1 SQVTM, CDR2 ANQGSEA. V gave up 3 bases and J gave up 0 bases, with 10 bases separating them. The CDR3 runs 14 residues. This chain's CDR3 is CSVENGISTDTQYF. For the CDR3, the DNA is TGCAGCGTTGAGAACGGGATTAGCACAGATACGCAGTATTTT.